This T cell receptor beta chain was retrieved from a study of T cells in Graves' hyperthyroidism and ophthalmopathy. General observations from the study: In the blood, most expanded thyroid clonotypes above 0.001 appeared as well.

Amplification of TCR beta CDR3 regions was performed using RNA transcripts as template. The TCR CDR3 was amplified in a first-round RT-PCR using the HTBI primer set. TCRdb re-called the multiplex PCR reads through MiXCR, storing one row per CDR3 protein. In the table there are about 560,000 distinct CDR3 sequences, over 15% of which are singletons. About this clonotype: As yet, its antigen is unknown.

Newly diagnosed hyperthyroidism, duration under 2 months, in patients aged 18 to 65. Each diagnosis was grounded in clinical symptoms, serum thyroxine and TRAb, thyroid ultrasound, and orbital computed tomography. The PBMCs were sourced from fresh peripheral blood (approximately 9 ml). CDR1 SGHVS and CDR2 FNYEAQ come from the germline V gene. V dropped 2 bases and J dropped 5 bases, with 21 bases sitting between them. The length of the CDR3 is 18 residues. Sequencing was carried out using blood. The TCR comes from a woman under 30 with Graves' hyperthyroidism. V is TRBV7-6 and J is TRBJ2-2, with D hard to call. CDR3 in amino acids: CASSLRTLDPRLTGELFF. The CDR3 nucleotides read TGTGCCAGCAGCTTACGGACCCTGGACCCCCGGCTGACCGGGGAGCTGTTTTTT.